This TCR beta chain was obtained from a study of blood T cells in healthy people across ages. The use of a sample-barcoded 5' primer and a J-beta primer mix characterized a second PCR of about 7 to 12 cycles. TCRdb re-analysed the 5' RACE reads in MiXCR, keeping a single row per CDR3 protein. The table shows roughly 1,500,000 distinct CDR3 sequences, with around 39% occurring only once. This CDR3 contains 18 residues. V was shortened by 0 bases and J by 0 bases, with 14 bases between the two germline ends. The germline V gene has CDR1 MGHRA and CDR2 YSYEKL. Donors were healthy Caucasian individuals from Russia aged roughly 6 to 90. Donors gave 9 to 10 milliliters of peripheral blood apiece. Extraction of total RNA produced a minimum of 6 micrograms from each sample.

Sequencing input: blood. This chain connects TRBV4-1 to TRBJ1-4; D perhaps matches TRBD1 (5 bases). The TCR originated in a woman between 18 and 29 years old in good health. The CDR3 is CASSQDPDGAATNEKLFF. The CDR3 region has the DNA TGCGCCAGCAGCCAAGATCCTGATGGGGCTGCAACTAATGAAAAACTGTTTTTT.